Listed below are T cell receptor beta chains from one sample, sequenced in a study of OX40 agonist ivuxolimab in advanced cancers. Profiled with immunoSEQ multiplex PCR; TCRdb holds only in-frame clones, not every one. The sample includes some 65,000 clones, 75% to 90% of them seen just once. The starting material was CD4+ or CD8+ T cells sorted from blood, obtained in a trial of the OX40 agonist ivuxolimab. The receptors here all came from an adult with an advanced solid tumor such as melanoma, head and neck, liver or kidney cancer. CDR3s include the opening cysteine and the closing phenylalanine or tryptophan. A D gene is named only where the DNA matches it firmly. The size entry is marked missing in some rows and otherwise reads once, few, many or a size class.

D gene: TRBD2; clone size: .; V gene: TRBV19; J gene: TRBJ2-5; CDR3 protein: CASSAGLAGGQETQYF; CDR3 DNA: TGTGCCAGTAGTGCCGGACTAGCGGGAGGGCAAGAGACCCAGTACTTC
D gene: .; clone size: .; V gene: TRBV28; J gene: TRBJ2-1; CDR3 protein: CASGEEAEQFF; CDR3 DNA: TGTGCCAGCGGGGAGGAGGCTGAGCAGTTCTTC
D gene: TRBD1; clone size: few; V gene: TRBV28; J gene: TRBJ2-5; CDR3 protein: CASSQGAIQYF; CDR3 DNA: TGTGCCAGCAGTCAGGGGGCGATCCAGTACTTC
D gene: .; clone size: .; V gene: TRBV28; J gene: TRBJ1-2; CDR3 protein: CASISSLAGDYTF; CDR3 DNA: TGTGCCAGCATTTCCTCCTTAGCTGGGGACTACACCTTC
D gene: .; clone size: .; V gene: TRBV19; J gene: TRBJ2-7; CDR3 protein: CASSTTPESAYEQYF; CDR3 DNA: TGTGCCAGTAGTACCACCCCGGAGAGCGCCTACGAGCAGTACTTC
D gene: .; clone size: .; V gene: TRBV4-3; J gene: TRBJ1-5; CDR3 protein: CASSQEYTGSNQPQHF; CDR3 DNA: TGCGCCAGCAGCCAAGAGTACACAGGCTCCAATCAGCCCCAGCATTTT
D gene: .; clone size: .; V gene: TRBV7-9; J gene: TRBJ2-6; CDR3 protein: CASSITSSGANVLTF; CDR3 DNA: TGTGCCAGCAGCATCACGAGCTCTGGGGCCAACGTCCTGACTTTC
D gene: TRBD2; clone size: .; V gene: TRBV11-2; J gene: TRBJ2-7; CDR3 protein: CASSLSRTSYEQYF; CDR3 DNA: TGTGCCAGCAGCCTCTCCCGGACTAGCTACGAGCAGTACTTC
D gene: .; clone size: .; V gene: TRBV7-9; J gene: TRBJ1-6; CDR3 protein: CASSARSDNSPLHF; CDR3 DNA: TGTGCCAGCAGCGCCAGGAGCGATAATTCACCCCTCCACTTT
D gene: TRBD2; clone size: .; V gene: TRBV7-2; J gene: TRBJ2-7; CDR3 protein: CASSATSGSTSYEQYF; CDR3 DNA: TGTGCCAGCAGCGCGACTAGCGGGAGCACCTCCTACGAGCAGTACTTC
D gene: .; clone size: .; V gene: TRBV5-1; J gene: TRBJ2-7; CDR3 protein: CASSHHNTGPYEQYF; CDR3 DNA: TGCGCCAGCAGCCACCACAACACGGGGCCATACGAGCAGTACTTC
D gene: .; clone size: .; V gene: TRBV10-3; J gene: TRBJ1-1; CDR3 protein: CAISPDPRGTEAFF; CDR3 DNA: TGTGCCATCAGTCCCGATCCGAGGGGCACTGAAGCTTTCTTT
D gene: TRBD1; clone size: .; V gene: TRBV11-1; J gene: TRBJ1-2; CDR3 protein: CASSRWDRPLTGYTF; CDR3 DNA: TGTGCCAGCAGCCGGTGGGACAGGCCCTTGACGGGCTACACCTTC
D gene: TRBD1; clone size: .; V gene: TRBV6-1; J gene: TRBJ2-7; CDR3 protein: CASRVLQGSSYEQYF; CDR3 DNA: TGTGCCAGCAGAGTATTACAGGGGTCCTCCTACGAGCAGTACTTC
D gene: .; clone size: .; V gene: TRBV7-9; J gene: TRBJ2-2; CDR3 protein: CASSVGQFSTVAGELFF; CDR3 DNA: TGTGCCAGCAGCGTAGGACAGTTTTCGACGGTCGCCGGGGAGCTGTTTTTT
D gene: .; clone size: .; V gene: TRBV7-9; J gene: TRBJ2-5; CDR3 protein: CASSFALETQYF; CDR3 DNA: TGTGCCAGCAGCTTCGCCCTAGAGACCCAGTACTTC
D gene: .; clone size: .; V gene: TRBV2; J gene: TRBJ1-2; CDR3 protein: CASSERGSEILMNYGYTF; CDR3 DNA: TGTGCCAGCAGTGAAAGGGGGTCAGAGATCCTTATGAACTATGGCTACACCTTC
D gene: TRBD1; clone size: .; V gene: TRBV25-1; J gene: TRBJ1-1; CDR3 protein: CASRTGVNTEAFF; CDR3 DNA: TGTGCCAGTAGAACAGGGGTGAACACTGAAGCTTTCTTT
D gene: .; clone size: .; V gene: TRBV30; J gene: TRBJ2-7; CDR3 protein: CAWSSGPRYEQYF; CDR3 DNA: TGTGCCTGGAGCTCGGGACCCAGGTACGAGCAGTACTTC
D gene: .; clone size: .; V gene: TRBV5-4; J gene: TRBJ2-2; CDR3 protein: CASSPKLGPNTGELFF; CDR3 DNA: TGTGCCAGCAGCCCTAAACTAGGACCTAACACCGGGGAGCTGTTTTTT
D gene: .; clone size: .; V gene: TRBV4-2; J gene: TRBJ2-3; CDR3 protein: CASSQRYGVLDTQYF; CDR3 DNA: TGTGCCAGCAGCCAAAGGTACGGAGTACTAGATACGCAGTATTTT
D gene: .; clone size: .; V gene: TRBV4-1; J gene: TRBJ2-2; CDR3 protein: CASSQVDYTGELFF; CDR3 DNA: TGCGCCAGCAGCCAAGTAGACTATACCGGGGAGCTGTTTTTT
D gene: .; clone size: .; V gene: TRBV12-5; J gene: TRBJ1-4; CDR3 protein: CASGLVRGQQNEKLFF; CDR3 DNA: TGTGCTAGTGGTTTGGTACGCGGACAGCAGAATGAAAAACTGTTTTTT
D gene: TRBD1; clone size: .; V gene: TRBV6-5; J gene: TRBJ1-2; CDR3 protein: CASSRQDRTYGYTF; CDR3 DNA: TGTGCCAGCAGTCGCCAGGACAGGACCTATGGCTACACCTTC
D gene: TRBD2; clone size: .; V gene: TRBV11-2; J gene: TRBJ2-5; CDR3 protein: CASAGEETQYF; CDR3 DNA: TGTGCCAGCGCGGGGGAAGAGACCCAGTACTTC
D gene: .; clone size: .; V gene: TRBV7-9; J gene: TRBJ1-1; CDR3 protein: CASSFGGPNTEAFF; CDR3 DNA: TGTGCCAGCAGCTTTGGAGGGCCGAACACTGAAGCTTTCTTT
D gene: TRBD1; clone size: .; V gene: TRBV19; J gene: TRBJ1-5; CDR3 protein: CASSTDRGGNQPQHF; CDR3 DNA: TGTGCCAGTAGTACGGACAGGGGAGGCAATCAGCCCCAGCATTTT
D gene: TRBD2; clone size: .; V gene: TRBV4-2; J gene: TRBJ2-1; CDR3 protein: CASSLGGLAGYNEQFF; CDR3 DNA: TGTGCCAGCAGCCTAGGGGGACTAGCGGGCTACAATGAGCAGTTCTTC
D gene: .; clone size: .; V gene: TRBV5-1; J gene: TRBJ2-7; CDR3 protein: CASSLGTTDSAYEQYF; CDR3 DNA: TGCGCCAGCAGCCTGGGAACCACGGACAGTGCCTACGAGCAGTACTTC
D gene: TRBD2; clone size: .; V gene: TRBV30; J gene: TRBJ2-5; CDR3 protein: CAWSAGLAGMETQYF; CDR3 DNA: TGTGCCTGGAGTGCCGGACTAGCGGGAATGGAGACCCAGTACTTC
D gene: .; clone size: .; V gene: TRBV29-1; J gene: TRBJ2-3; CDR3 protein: CSVEESSDTQYF; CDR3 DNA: TGCAGCGTTGAAGAAAGCTCAGATACGCAGTATTTT